This is a list of T cell receptor beta chains from one sample in a study of T cell repertoires in cytomegalovirus infection. TCRdb ran MiXCR on the reads and lists one entry per CDR3 protein. The sample records some 920,000 distinct CDR3 sequences, less than 35% being singletons. No antigen has been identified for these receptors. The specimen was cultured CD8+ T cells from PBMCs, collected from culture after CMV antigen stimulation. All receptors come from a human donor in good health (CMV status not recorded). Some clones in this sample may be carry-over from other donors' samples. Both conserved end residues are trimmed from each CDR3. D genes are given only for firm matches.

V gene	D gene	CDR3 protein
TRBV6-2/TRBV6-3	.	ASSYLGPGELF
TRBV10-1	.	ASSEEGAEAF
TRBV27	.	ASSFRHPGGVAGELF
TRBV5-6	.	ASSFGPQGMPQH
TRBV9	.	ASSVEGDYTDTQY
TRBV19	TRBD2	ASSIVPSGGYNEQF
TRBV6-4	.	ASSPLGDNEQF
TRBV6-6	.	ASSAGSAYNSPLH
TRBV5-1	.	ASSPPGTTKYGYT
TRBV27	TRBD1	ASSLNRGGTGELF
TRBV27	TRBD2	ASSLSAGGAFETQY
TRBV24-1	TRBD1	ATSDVGQGDGELF
TRBV15	TRBD1	ATSRDRGQTDGELF
TRBV28	TRBD1	VTQWDGTGVYQETQY
TRBV4-1	TRBD1	ASSRDNRGGTDTQY
TRBV7-2	TRBD2	ASSLVVSGAYNEQF
TRBV11-2	.	ASSLRVAVYNEQF
TRBV9	TRBD1	ASSVVSRGQTDTQY
TRBV6-4	.	ASSDSGGPQPQH
TRBV7-2	TRBD2	ACSPSGGAVWGEQF
TRBV4-1	TRBD1	ASSRPRDRASDTQY
TRBV3-1	.	ASSTPDGSSYNEQF
TRBV4-3	.	ASSQRRDTIYEQY
TRBV7-2	TRBD2	ASSLSGTGGRTGELF
TRBV6-6	TRBD1	ATNAPQDRGGTDTQY
TRBV7-2	.	ASSSPTGRTYEQY
TRBV19	.	ASSMEGPNYGYT
TRBV6-1	.	ASSQSTNTGELF
TRBV7-6	TRBD1	ASSLEPTGGFYGYT
TRBV19	.	ASSPRREYTEAF
TRBV5-1	TRBD1	ASTPTGISNQPQH
TRBV9	TRBD2	ASSVARTSGTNEQF
TRBV9	.	ASSPSLRDEAF
TRBV6-5	.	ASSYSEGANIGELF
TRBV7-2	.	ASRLRALEHDGYT
TRBV6-5	TRBD2	ASSPRTSGDTQY
TRBV12-5	.	ASGDPGEFTDTQY
TRBV27	.	ASSAPGTSTDTQY
TRBV6-1	.	ASRDRPNTGELF
TRBV7-2	.	ASSSTGEKLF
TRBV7-2	TRBD1	ASSLGGQRYIPGANVLT
TRBV27	.	ASSSAGGDNEQF
TRBV13	.	ASGGSGYNEQF
TRBV7-3	.	ASPLEGLSNTGELF
TRBV12-3/TRBV12-4	.	ASSSTEAF